The 12 T cell receptor beta chains listed next were all sequenced from one sample in a study of blood T cell repertoires in COVID-19. The method was immunoSEQ multiplex PCR; TCRdb's version includes in-frame clones alone and lacks a portion of them. This sample carries roughly 36,000 clones, around 85% of them seen once, and the ten largest clones take roughly 4.5%. The sequencing sample was made of peripheral blood. Receptor source: a man in his 60s with acute or convalescent COVID-19.

The J gene is TRBJ2-7, the V gene TRBV16; TRBD1 matches 8 bases. V lost 4 bases, J lost 0 bases, and 2 bases stayed unmatched. This CDR3 has 14 residues. Germline loops: CDR1 KGHSY, CDR2 FQNENV. CDR3: CASSLDRGSYEQYF. The DNA for the CDR3 is TGTGCCAGCAGCCTCGACAGGGGCTCCTACGAGCAGTACTTC. The variable domain in full, completed from reference TRBV16 and TRBJ2-7, reads GEEVAQTPKHLVRGEGQKAKLYCAPIKGHSYVFWYQQVLKNEFKFLISFQNENVFDETGMPKERFSAKCLPNSPCSLEIQATKLEDSAVYFCASSLDRGSYEQYFGPGTRLTVT.

The chain links TRBV10-3 to TRBJ2-7; D may be TRBD1 (6 bases). V was cut by 2 bases and J by 0 bases, with 20 bases left in between. CDR1 and CDR2 from the germline V gene are ENHRY and SYGVKD. The CDR3 extends over 18 amino acids. The CDR3 is CAISEGGQGGISSYEQYF. The CDR3 DNA reads TGTGCCATCAGTGAGGGGGGACAAGGGGGAATCAGCTCCTACGAGCAGTACTTC.

This clone has only one observation. This specimen includes other DNA sequences encoding the same CDR3. The chain couples TRBV5-1 to TRBJ1-3; a weak D match, TRBD1 (6 bases). From germline, CDR1 is SGHRS and CDR2 YFSETQ. Trimming shortened V by 4 bases and J by 0 bases, and 8 bases separated the two germline ends. The CDR3 runs to 14 residues. CDR3 amino acids: CASSLDSSGNTIYF. In nucleotides, the CDR3 is TGCGCCAGCAGCCTGGACAGCTCTGGAAACACCATATATTTT.

This clone was observed a handful of times. V gene TRBV5-4 combines with J gene TRBJ1-2; weak D call: TRBD1 (5 bases). This CDR3 spans 16 amino acids. Trimming shortened V by 4 bases and J by 2 bases, and 18 bases separated the two germline ends. Germline lookup yields CDR1 SGHNT and CDR2 YYREEE (reference sequence). In nucleotides, the CDR3 is TGTGCCAGCAGCCCTAGGGAGGGACGGGGGAACTATGGCTACACCTTC. Translating gives CASSPREGRGNYGYTF.

In DNA form, the CDR3 reads TGTGCCAGCAGCTTGGAGGGGACAGGCAATTCACCCCTCCACTTT. Encoded protein: CASSLEGTGNSPLHF. The gene calls are TRBV5-5 and TRBJ1-6, with 8 bases matching TRBD1. The germline CDR1 and CDR2 sequences are SGHKS and YYEKEE (reference sequence). Trimming removed 0 bases from V and 7 bases from J; junction bases left unmatched: 3. This CDR3 comprises 15 residues.

This sequence joins TRBV5-1 and TRBJ2-7, with a possible D match to TRBD1 (6 bases). This CDR3 spans 14 amino acids. Germline CDR1 SGHRS, CDR2 YFSETQ. V dropped 4 bases and J dropped 0 bases, with 11 bases sitting between them. CDR3 coding DNA: TGCGCCAGCAGCCTTTCAGGGGCCTCCTACGAGCAGTACTTC. Its protein is CASSLSGASYEQYF.

This rearrangement joins TRBV29-1 to TRBJ1-2; 10 bases fit TRBD1. Trimming cost V 1 base and J 4 bases; bases outside gene matches: 9. Germline CDR1 SQVTM, CDR2 ANQGSEA. CDR3 size: 16 residues. The CDR3 spells CSVEGGTGVVGYGYTF. The CDR3 nucleotides are TGCAGCGTTGAAGGAGGGACAGGGGTCGTTGGCTATGGCTACACCTTC.

The V gene is TRBV28, the J gene TRBJ2-7; a possible D gene is TRBD1 (5 bases). Germline V gene data show CDR1 as MDHEN and CDR2 as SYDVKM. The V end lost 5 bases, the J end lost 0 bases, and 17 bases lay between the germline ends. This CDR3 is 16 amino acids long. CDR3 in DNA: TGTGCCAGCAGTAAGACAGAGGTCCTCTCCTCCTACGAGCAGTACTTC. It encodes CASSKTEVLSSYEQYF.

This clone was seen a single time. The chain employs TRBV19 and TRBJ1-5, with TRBD1 matching over 10 bases. J lost 2 bases, V lost 7 bases, and 14 bases had no gene match. The CDR3 sequence is 18 residues long. Germline V CDR1 and CDR2: LNHDA, SQIVND (reference sequence). The CDR3 reads CASNNLKTGGAGNQPQHF. CDR3 nucleotide sequence: TGTGCCAGTAATAACCTGAAGACAGGGGGCGCAGGCAATCAGCCCCAGCATTTT.

CDR3 in amino acids: CASSQEGSGGRYEQYF. The DNA for the CDR3 is TGTGCCAGCAGCCAGGAGGGCAGCGGGGGGCGCTACGAGCAGTACTTC. This rearrangement joins TRBV11-2 to TRBJ2-7; TRBD2 matches at 9 bases. The CDR3 has 16 residues. Germline lookup yields CDR1 SGHAT and CDR2 FQNNGV. V was clipped by 5 bases and J by 3 bases; unmatched bases: 11.

This clone was seen only once. The chain uses TRBV7-9 and TRBJ2-1; TRBD2 aligns across 13 bases. The length of the CDR3 is 15 residues. CDR1 and CDR2 (germline): SEHNR, FQNEAQ (reference sequence). The junction had 7 bases not matched to a gene; V was cut back by 5 bases and J by 9 bases. The CDR3 nucleotides read TGTGCCAGCAGCCGGACTAGCGGGAGCGACGGTGAGCAGTTCTTC. It is translated as CASSRTSGSDGEQFF.

The gene calls are TRBV30 and TRBJ2-5; D may be TRBD1 (6 bases). The CDR3 is made up of 15 amino acids. V lost 0 bases, J lost 5 bases, and 16 bases lay in between. CDR1 and CDR2 (germline): GTSNPN, SVGIG (reference sequence). DNA for the CDR3: TGTGCCTGGAGTGTAAGGCCAGGGGATTCGGAGACCCAGTACTTC. This encodes CAWSVRPGDSETQYF. Full variable domain (outside the CDR3, taken from reference TRBV30 and TRBJ2-5): SQTIHQWPATLVQPVGSPLSLECTVEGTSNPNLYWYRQAAGRGLQLLFYSVGIGQISSEVPQNLSASRPQDRQFILSSKKLLLSDSGFYLCAWSVRPGDSETQYFGPGTRLLVL.